A selection of T cell receptor beta chains follows, all from one sample in a study of T-cell memory formation after mild COVID-19. Each CDR3 protein is one row after TCRdb ran MiXCR on the 5' RACE reads. The table includes around 250,000 distinct CDR3 sequences, roughly 17% detected once. Specimen: PBMCs or a T cell subset sorted from them (not recorded which). These receptors all come from a man younger than 30 who had mild COVID-19 (a few samples of this study predate the infection). Cell type and time point are not known. The conserved cysteine and the conserved F or W are not part of the CDR3 here. Where a row states a size, it is once, few, many or the class of an expanded clone; other rows omit it.

clone size,V gene,J gene,CDR3 protein
few,TRBV6-5,TRBJ2-7,ASRNRGRGSYEQY
few,TRBV5-1,TRBJ2-7,ASSLATAGLGSYEQY
.,TRBV5-1,TRBJ2-4,ASTSPSSPIQY
few,TRBV5-1,TRBJ1-1,ASTRGGYNTEAF
few,TRBV7-2,TRBJ2-1,ASSLLGPYNEQF
.,TRBV4-3,TRBJ2-5,ASSQQPKETQY
many,TRBV5-1,TRBJ1-1,ASSPSLTGTVTEAF
.,TRBV7-6,TRBJ1-1,ASSSPRIKTGSNTEAF
few,TRBV27,TRBJ2-7,ASSLGISLYEQY
.,TRBV6-1,TRBJ2-1,ASRRATPGWEQF
few,TRBV7-2,TRBJ2-1,ASSSRTRGEQF
.,TRBV9,TRBJ2-2,ASSVGTSGGYAGELF
.,TRBV9,TRBJ2-7,ASSVDPASYEQY
few,TRBV29-1,TRBJ2-5,SAIRDSQETQY
few,TRBV12-3/TRBV12-4,TRBJ1-6,ASSLRGLGSPLH
many,TRBV6-1,TRBJ1-2,ASSPGGRGRYGYT
.,TRBV3-1,TRBJ2-1,ASSQTGGFYNEQF
.,TRBV6-5,TRBJ1-1,ASTLLGSNTEAF
.,TRBV27,TRBJ1-5,ASSDRTVTNQPQH
.,TRBV29-1,TRBJ1-1,SVQGTRNTEAF
few,TRBV29-1,TRBJ2-5,SVGTTGGFQETQY
.,TRBV20-1,TRBJ1-5,SARLPGTGNQPQH
many,TRBV20-1,TRBJ2-1,SARVGPPEGEQF
few,TRBV5-1,TRBJ1-5,ASSSDSNQPQH
once,TRBV4-1,TRBJ2-7,ASSHAAGGHEQY
.,TRBV11-2,TRBJ2-2,ASSATGSDTGELF
.,TRBV7-2,TRBJ1-5,ASSSRRDRARQPQH
few,TRBV4-1,TRBJ2-7,ASSQDGQVRHEQY
few,TRBV6-6,TRBJ2-3,ASSQQDSDTQY
.,TRBV3-1,TRBJ2-1,ASSQTTSSYNEQF
.,TRBV20-1,TRBJ2-4,SAPTGGLAKNIQY
few,TRBV12-3/TRBV12-4,TRBJ2-5,ASSPFGTSRETQY
many,TRBV10-3,TRBJ2-6,AIRPTESSGANVLT
.,TRBV3-1,TRBJ1-5,ASSQGLPNQPQH
few,TRBV6-5,TRBJ2-1,ASSYSEQEQF
many,TRBV6-2/TRBV6-3,TRBJ2-3,ASTRLAGLRDTQY
few,TRBV30,TRBJ1-1,AWSDVVTEAF
few,TRBV2,TRBJ2-6,ASRAGQGSSGANVLT
few,TRBV20-1,TRBJ2-1,SARIRGSSYNEQF
few,TRBV10-1,TRBJ2-1,ASSEGTGADEQF
many,TRBV7-9,TRBJ2-1,ASRADSYNEQF